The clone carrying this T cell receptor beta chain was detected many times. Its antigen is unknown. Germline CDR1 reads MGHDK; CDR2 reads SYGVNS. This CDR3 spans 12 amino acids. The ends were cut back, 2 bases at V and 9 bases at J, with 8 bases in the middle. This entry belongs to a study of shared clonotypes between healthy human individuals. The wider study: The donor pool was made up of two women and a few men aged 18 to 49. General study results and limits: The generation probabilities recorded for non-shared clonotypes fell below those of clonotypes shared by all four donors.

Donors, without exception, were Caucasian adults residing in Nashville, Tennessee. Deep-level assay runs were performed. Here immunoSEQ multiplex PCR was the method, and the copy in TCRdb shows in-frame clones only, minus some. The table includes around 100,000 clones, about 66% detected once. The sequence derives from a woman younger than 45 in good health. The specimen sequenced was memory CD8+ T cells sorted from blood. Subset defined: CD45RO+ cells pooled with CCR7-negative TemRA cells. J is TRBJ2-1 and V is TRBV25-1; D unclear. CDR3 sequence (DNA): TGTGCCAGCAGTGAAGATGTGGGTGAGCAGTTCTTC. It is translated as CASSEDVGEQFF.